The present T cell receptor (beta chain) was sequenced within a study of CD8 T cells in ankylosing spondylitis listed by TCRdb under 2017. With respect to the entire study: T cell receptor beta repertoires were profiled in healthy donors and ankylosing spondylitis patients so that disease-linked TCR variants could be found. Peripheral blood samples were taken, and synovial fluid was additionally collected from ankylosing spondylitis patients. In total, the full study cohort was made up of roughly 100 healthy donors and 25 to 30 ankylosing spondylitis patients.

The CDR3 holds 11 amino acids from the cysteine to the phenylalanine. CDR3 DNA only is kept here, 33 bases in frame from base 1. V lost 7 bases and J lost 7 bases; the stretch between them is 8 bases long. This clonotype was observed a few times. Its antigen is not yet known. Per-nucleotide qualities are absent, and no much larger clonotype sits a single base away. The data were produced on an Illumina HiSeq 2500. Quantitative 5'-RACE with molecular barcodes was used to prepare TCR beta libraries. The study's own analysis went as follows. Disease-linked TCR variants were identified with a new computational method built on a probabilistic model of VDJ rearrangement. TCRdb passed the public sequencing reads through fastp at Q25 and MiXCR, retaining productive beta sequences. Every entry covers one CDR3 protein and lists the most common genes and DNA from its rows. The V and J calls follow TCRdb's processing rather than the paper's. The sample records some 250,000 distinct CDR3 sequences, 24% of which are singletons. The ten largest clones add up to 0.6% to 0.75% of the sample.

Broader findings and caveats from the paper: In peripheral blood, the disease-linked clones were found at relatively low frequencies and had a CD8+ phenotype. Some TCR beta motif variants had previously been reported in synovial fluid and blood of reactive arthritis patients, which suggested common disease-initiation mechanisms. The disease-linked clones were reported as significantly enriched in matched synovial fluid samples from ankylosing spondylitis patients. Blood from ankylosing spondylitis patients appeared to be characterized by a TCR beta motif composed of about 8 highly homologous amino acid variants.

The TCR originated in a male donor with ankylosing spondylitis or in good health (not recorded which). Specimen: blood, either unsorted or a sorted T cell fraction (not recorded which). Here the chain combines TRBV12-3 or TRBV12-4 and TRBJ2-1; a weak D assignment points to TRBD1 (5 bases agree). The CDR3 loop reads CASTRVNEQFF. The DNA is as follows: TGTGCCAGCACCAGGGTTAATGAGCAGTTCTTC.